These 29 T cell receptor beta chains were all obtained from the same sample, sequenced in a study of response to subunit inactivated influenza vaccine. TCRdb passed the RT-PCR reads through MiXCR, listing each CDR3 protein once. This sample carries fewer than 750,000 distinct CDR3 sequences, around 15% of them seen once, and the ten largest clones take roughly 11%. Sample: PBMCs from blood, taken about 11 days after vaccination. These TCRs come from a man aged 45 to 65 who received an inactivated influenza vaccine.

The table lists this clonotype with many counts. This rearrangement joins TRBV6-1 to TRBJ1-2; D uncertain. Per germline, CDR1 MNHNS and CDR2 SASEGT. V lost 1 base to trimming and J lost 4 bases, with 10 bases between them. The CDR3 runs 14 residues. CDR3 nucleotides: TGTGCCAGCAGTGAAGGGAACCGAATCTATGGCTACACCTTC. This translates into CASSEGNRIYGYTF.

The table lists this clonotype with a few counts. The chain carries TRBV12-3 or TRBV12-4 and TRBJ2-3, with 10 bases aligning to TRBD1. J lost 4 bases, V lost 5 bases, and 9 bases had no gene match. This CDR3 spans 16 amino acids. The CDR3 region has the DNA TGTGCCAGCAGTCTTTGGACAGGGGGTAGCGCAGATACGCAGTATTTT. This gives the protein CASSLWTGGSADTQYF.

This clonotype turned up a few times. This chain connects TRBV5-1 to TRBJ2-3; TRBD1 agrees at 12 bases. CDR3 size: 16 residues. Germline V gives CDR1 SGHRS, CDR2 YFSETQ. Trimming removed 4 bases from V and 4 bases from J; junction bases left unmatched: 7. In DNA, the CDR3 is TGCGCCAGCAGCGTAACCGGGACAGGGGGCTCAGATACGCAGTATTTT. Its protein product is CASSVTGTGGSDTQYF. Combining the CDR3 with reference TRBV5-1 and TRBJ2-3 gives the whole variable domain KAGVTQTPRYLIKTRGQQVTLSCSPISGHRSVSWYQQTPGQGLQFLFEYFSETQRNKGNFPGRFSGRQFSNSRSEMNVSTLELGDSALYLCASSVTGTGGSDTQYFGPGTRLTVL.

This clonotype was recorded many times. The chain employs TRBV9 and TRBJ1-6; unclear D gene. Per the germline V gene, CDR1 is SGDLS and CDR2 is YYNGEE. Trimming pared 0 bases from V and 5 bases from J, leaving 9 bases between. CDR3 length: 15 residues. CDR3 sequence: CASSVAGENNSPLHF. The CDR3 DNA reads TGTGCCAGCAGCGTAGCTGGAGAAAATAATTCACCCCTCCACTTT.

There are many counts of this clonotype. J is TRBJ2-2 and V is TRBV4-1; D ambiguous. CDR1 is MGHRA and CDR2 is YSYEKL in the germline V gene. Trimming removed 1 base at V and 3 bases at J, with 6 bases between. The CDR3 extends over 14 amino acids. This CDR3 reads CASSQAGYTGELFF. In nucleotides, the CDR3 is TGCGCCAGCAGCCAAGCTGGTTACACCGGGGAGCTGTTTTTT.

In its sample, this clonotype was seen many times. The chain recombines TRBV5-1 with TRBJ2-1; 10 bases are a match to TRBD2. The germline V gene has CDR1 SGHRS and CDR2 YFSETQ. The CDR3 is 16 residues long. V shed 0 bases, J shed 8 bases, and the junction held 8 bases outside the gene matches. CDR3 residues: CASSLENLAGVDEQFF. DNA of the CDR3: TGCGCCAGCAGCTTGGAAAATCTAGCGGGAGTCGATGAGCAGTTCTTC.

This clonotype appeared many times. This rearrangement joins TRBV4-2 to TRBJ2-7; 8 nucleotides match TRBD1. V shed 0 bases and J 4 bases; nucleotides not matched to a gene: 11. Germline V lookup: CDR1 LGHNA, CDR2 YNFKEQ. There are 17 residues in the CDR3. The DNA for the CDR3 is TGTGCCAGCAGCCAAGAGGGAGGCGGACAGGGCTTGTACGAGCAGTACTTC. It yields the protein CASSQEGGGQGLYEQYF.

This clonotype was seen at least ten times. This sequence joins TRBV18 and TRBJ1-1, with D tentatively TRBD1 (6 bases). CDR1 and CDR2 from the germline V gene are KGHSH and LQKENI. Trimming took off 3 bases at V and 3 bases at J, with 11 bases between the two ends. This CDR3 comprises 14 residues. CDR3 nucleotide sequence: TGTGCCAGCTCACCTCAGGGGTTGGACACTGAAGCTTTCTTT. Protein sequence: CASSPQGLDTEAFF.

This clonotype was observed at least ten times. This chain joins TRBV18 and TRBJ2-1; D is perhaps TRBD1 (6 bases). V was clipped by 3 bases and J by 5 bases, with 14 bases between them. The CDR3 consists of 15 residues. Germline V gene data show CDR1 as KGHSH and CDR2 as LQKENI. The CDR3 coding sequence is TGTGCCAGCTCACCCGTCGACAGGCGCCACAATGAGCAGTTCTTC. It specifies CASSPVDRRHNEQFF.

The rearrangement joins TRBV5-1 to TRBJ2-7; D is unclear. This CDR3 spans 15 amino acids. V was clipped by 1 base and J by 0 bases, with 11 bases between them. Germline loops: CDR1 SGHRS, CDR2 YFSETQ. The CDR3 DNA follows: TGCGCCAGCAGCTTGTCCACCACTTTCTCCTACGAGCAGTACTTC. Its protein is CASSLSTTFSYEQYF.

There are many counts of this clonotype. The chain couples TRBV12-3 or TRBV12-4 to TRBJ2-5, with 8 bases lining up with TRBD1. This CDR3 has 13 residues. J was trimmed by 4 bases and V by 5 bases; bases with no gene match: 3. Here the CDR3 reads CASSQGQGETQYF. CDR3 coding DNA: TGTGCCAGCAGTCAAGGACAGGGAGAGACCCAGTACTTC.

This clonotype was observed a handful of times. The V and J genes are TRBV20-1 and TRBJ2-7; the D gene could be TRBD1 or TRBD2 (5 bases each). This CDR3 contains 14 residues. Deletions cut 1 base from V and 11 bases from J, with 21 bases between. Germline assignment: CDR1 DFQATT and CDR2 SNEGSKA (reference sequence). CDR3 sequence (DNA): TGCAGTGCTAGAGGAGGTGAGGGGAGTCTTATGGAGTACTTC. Translating gives CSARGGEGSLMEYF.

This clonotype has a handful of counts. The chain uses TRBV9 and TRBJ2-1; the match to TRBD2 covers 7 bases. The CDR3 extends over 16 amino acids. The germline gives CDR1 SGDLS, CDR2 YYNGEE. The junction had 8 bases not matched to a gene; V was cut back by 1 base and J by 4 bases. The CDR3 spells CASSVSSLAVYNEQFF. As DNA, the CDR3 is TGTGCCAGCAGCGTATCCAGCCTAGCGGTATACAATGAGCAGTTCTTC.

This clonotype was recorded at least ten times. The chain is built from TRBV10-3 and TRBJ2-1; 12 nucleotides match TRBD2. Germline loops: CDR1 ENHRY, CDR2 SYGVKD. The CDR3 consists of 12 residues. The junction had 1 base not matched to a gene; V was cut back by 7 bases and J by 9 bases. The CDR3 DNA reads as TGTGCCATCACGGGACTAGCGGGTGAGCAGTTCTTC. Residues: CAITGLAGEQFF.

J is TRBJ2-3 and V is TRBV15; D is possibly TRBD1 or TRBD2 (5 bases each). Between the trimmed V and J ends, which lost 5 bases and 1 base, there was a span of 10 bases. The CDR3 has 14 residues. Germline V gene sequence: CDR1 LNHNV, CDR2 YYDKDF (reference sequence). In nucleotides, the CDR3 is TGTGCCACCAGCGGGGGAGACCGCACAGATACGCAGTATTTT. Translating it yields CATSGGDRTDTQYF.

This clonotype was recorded at least ten times. The V call is TRBV5-1, the J call TRBJ2-3, with 8 bases that match TRBD1. The CDR3 sequence is 15 residues long. Trimming cost V 4 bases and J 2 bases; bases outside gene matches: 6. From germline, CDR1 is SGHRS and CDR2 YFSETQ. CDR3 region: CASSTQGAYTDTQYF. As DNA, the CDR3 is TGCGCCAGCAGCACTCAGGGGGCGTACACAGATACGCAGTATTTT.

The chain has TRBV5-1 and TRBJ2-3, with 8 bases lining up with TRBD2. The CDR3 covers 16 residues. V trimming: 4 bases; J trimming: 2 bases; junction bases outside the gene matches: 9. Germline loops: CDR1 SGHRS, CDR2 YFSETQ. CDR3 nucleotide sequence: TGCGCCAGCAGCCGGGGGGTAGCGGGGTTCACAGATACGCAGTATTTT. Translated: CASSRGVAGFTDTQYF.

There are a few counts of this clonotype. This sequence joins TRBV7-9 and TRBJ1-6; 7 nucleotides match TRBD1. V shed 3 bases and J 7 bases; nucleotides not matched to a gene: 3. The CDR3 spans 14 residues. In germline, CDR1 is SEHNR, CDR2 FQNEAQ (reference sequence). In nucleotides, the CDR3 is TGTGCCAGCAGCTTGGTGACAGGGAATTCACCCCTCCACTTT. The encoded protein is CASSLVTGNSPLHF.

This clonotype was found a few times. Written as DNA, the CDR3 is TGTGCCAGCAGCGCCCAGTCGGGGAGCTCCTACGAGCAGTACTTC. This sequence encodes CASSAQSGSSYEQYF. The V call is TRBV9, the J call TRBJ2-7; maybe TRBD2 (5 bases). The germline V gene encodes CDR1 SGDLS and CDR2 YYNGEE. The V gene lost 3 bases and the J gene lost 0 bases, with 13 bases spanning the gap. The CDR3 loop spans 15 amino acids.

This clonotype was observed a handful of times. The chain links TRBV10-3 to TRBJ1-4; D is uncertain. Trimming took off 2 bases at V and 0 bases at J, with 7 bases between the two ends. The CDR3 is 15 residues long. Germline CDR1 reads ENHRY; CDR2 reads SYGVKD. The CDR3 DNA reads TGTGCCATCAGTGAGGCACTCGCAACTAATGAAAAACTGTTTTTT. It translates to CAISEALATNEKLFF.

This clonotype came up many times. This rearrangement joins TRBV7-2 to TRBJ1-1; D gene ambiguous. This CDR3 has 15 residues. Germline values: CDR1 SGHTA, CDR2 FQGNSA. The V end was cut by 4 bases, the J end by 2 bases, with 14 bases between. Written as DNA, the CDR3 is TGTGCCAGCAGCTCAGTACATGGGGTAAACACTGAAGCTTTCTTT. Amino acids: CASSSVHGVNTEAFF.

The rearrangement links TRBV7-2 to TRBJ1-4, with a tentative D call TRBD1 (5 bases). Germline CDR1 is SGHTA and CDR2 is FQGNSA. The V gene lost 5 bases and the J gene lost 8 bases, with 15 bases spanning the gap. The CDR3 sequence is 14 residues long. This CDR3 reads CASSKGRAGEKLFF. The CDR3 DNA follows: TGTGCCAGCAGCAAGGGCAGGGCGGGGGAAAAACTGTTTTTT. Full variable domain (outside the CDR3, taken from reference TRBV7-2 and TRBJ1-4): GAGVSQSPSNKVTEKGKDVELRCDPISGHTALYWYRQSLGQGLEFLIYFQGNSAPDKSGLPSDRFSAERTGGSVSTLTIQRTQQEDSAVYLCASSKGRAGEKLFFGSGTQLSVL.

Comment on this clonotype: A junction boundary mismatches the germline segment, possibly from a read error. The CDR3 sequence: CCANPYGPASSTDTQYF. The CDR3 DNA sequence: TGCTGTGCTAACCCCTATGGCCCAGCATCATCCACAGATACGCAGTATTTT. The chain employs TRBV20-1 and TRBJ2-3; D unresolved. Germline V gene lookup returns CDR1 DFQATT and CDR2 SNEGSKA (reference sequence). The CDR3 is made up of 17 amino acids.

This clonotype was detected a few times. The V call is TRBV24-1, the J call TRBJ2-1, with TRBD1 matching over 7 bases. With 9 bases clipped from V and 4 bases from J, the junction kept 5 bases outside the gene matches. The CDR3 length is 13 residues. CDR1 and CDR2 (germline): KGHDR, SFDVKD. The DNA for the CDR3 is TGTGCCACCCGGGACAGTCGATACAATGAGCAGTTCTTC. It encodes CATRDSRYNEQFF.

The genes are TRBV18 and TRBJ2-7; tentative D call: TRBD1 (6 bases). CDR1 is KGHSH, CDR2 LQKENI, per germline. The germline V and J ends were trimmed by 2 bases and 6 bases, with 20 bases remaining between them. The CDR3 is 16 amino acids. The CDR3 sequence is CASSPFEQGSTGEQYF. The CDR3 DNA reads as TGTGCCAGCTCACCATTTGAGCAGGGGTCTACGGGCGAGCAGTACTTC.

The chain uses TRBV11-2 and TRBJ2-1; D is ambiguous. Trimming took 3 bases from V and 8 from J, leaving 8 bases between them. The CDR3 is 12 amino acids. The V gene's germline CDR1 is SGHAT and CDR2 FQNNGV. The CDR3 DNA sequence: TGTGCCAGCAGCTTGGCTATTGATGAGCAGTTCTTC. Its translation is CASSLAIDEQFF. The full variable domain, rest sourced from reference TRBV11-2 and TRBJ2-1, is EAGVAQSPRYKIIEKRQSVAFWCNPISGHATLYWYQQILGQGPKLLIQFQNNGVVDDSQLPKDRFSAERLKGVDSTLKIQPAKLEDSAVYLCASSLAIDEQFFGPGTRLTVL.

This clonotype was found a few times. The J gene is TRBJ2-7, the V gene TRBV6-1; TRBD2 might be the D (6 bases). Trimming pared 7 bases from V and 6 bases from J, leaving 16 bases between. Germline loops: CDR1 MNHNS, CDR2 SASEGT. The CDR3 consists of 13 residues. CDR3 in amino acids: CASTQRGGLEQYF. The CDR3 coding sequence is TGTGCCAGCACCCAGAGGGGAGGTCTCGAGCAGTACTTC.

The CDR3 coding sequence is TGTGCCAGCATCGCGGGGGCCCTTTACGAGCAGTACTTC. This codes for CASIAGALYEQYF. The chain combines TRBV6-2 or TRBV6-3 with TRBJ2-7, with D possibly TRBD2 on 7 matching bases. The length of the CDR3 is 13 residues. Trimming pared 7 bases from V and 4 bases from J, leaving 14 bases between. In germline, CDR1 is MNHEY, CDR2 SVGEGT.

This clonotype occurred many times. This rearrangement joins TRBV12-3 or TRBV12-4 to TRBJ1-6; a weak D match, TRBD1 (6 bases). CDR3 size: 15 residues. Trimming shortened V by 6 bases and J by 0 bases, and 9 bases separated the two germline ends. In nucleotides, the CDR3 is TGTGCCAGCAGCCAGGGGTCCTCCTATAATTCACCCCTCCACTTT. As protein: CASSQGSSYNSPLHF.